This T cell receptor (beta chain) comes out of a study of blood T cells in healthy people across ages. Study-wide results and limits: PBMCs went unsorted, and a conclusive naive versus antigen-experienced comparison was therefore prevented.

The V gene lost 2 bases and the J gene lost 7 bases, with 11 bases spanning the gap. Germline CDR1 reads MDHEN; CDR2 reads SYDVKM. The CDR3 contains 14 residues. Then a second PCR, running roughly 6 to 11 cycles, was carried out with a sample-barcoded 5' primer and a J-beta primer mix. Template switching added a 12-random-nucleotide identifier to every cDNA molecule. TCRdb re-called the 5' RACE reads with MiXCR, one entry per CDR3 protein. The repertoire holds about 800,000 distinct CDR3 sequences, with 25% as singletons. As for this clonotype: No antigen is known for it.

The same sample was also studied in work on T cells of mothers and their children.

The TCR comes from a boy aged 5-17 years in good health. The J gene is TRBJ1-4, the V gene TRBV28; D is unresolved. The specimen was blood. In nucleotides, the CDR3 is TGTGCCAGCAGTTTACGGACCGTTGGTGAAAAACTGTTTTTT. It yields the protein CASSLRTVGEKLFF.